This paragraph covers one T cell receptor beta chain sequence. The antigen is undetermined. Patients aged 18 to 65 with hyperthyroidism were newly diagnosed, with duration under 2 months. Germline trimming cut 2 bases from V and 2 bases from J; bases unmatched to any gene: 3. The germline CDR1 and CDR2 sequences are MNHEY and SVGAGI. The CDR3 sequence is 15 residues long. TCR beta CDR3 sequences were amplified from RNA transcripts. When the TCR CDR3 underwent first-round RT-PCR, the HTBI primer set was used. One entry per CDR3 protein, called by TCRdb with MiXCR from the multiplex PCR reads. The sample holds around 350,000 distinct CDR3 sequences; about 25% are singletons and the top ten take roughly 80%. These data belong to a study of T cells in Graves' hyperthyroidism and ophthalmopathy. Study-level findings and limits: Also found in blood were most expanded thyroid clonotypes above 0.001.

The rearrangement links TRBV6-5 to TRBJ2-7, with 10 bases matching TRBD2. The source of this sequence is a man aged 45-65 years with Graves' hyperthyroidism. Input material: blood. The CDR3 sequence: CASSYGLAGAYEQYF. The CDR3 DNA is TGTGCCAGCAGTTACGGGCTAGCGGGAGCCTACGAGCAGTACTTC.